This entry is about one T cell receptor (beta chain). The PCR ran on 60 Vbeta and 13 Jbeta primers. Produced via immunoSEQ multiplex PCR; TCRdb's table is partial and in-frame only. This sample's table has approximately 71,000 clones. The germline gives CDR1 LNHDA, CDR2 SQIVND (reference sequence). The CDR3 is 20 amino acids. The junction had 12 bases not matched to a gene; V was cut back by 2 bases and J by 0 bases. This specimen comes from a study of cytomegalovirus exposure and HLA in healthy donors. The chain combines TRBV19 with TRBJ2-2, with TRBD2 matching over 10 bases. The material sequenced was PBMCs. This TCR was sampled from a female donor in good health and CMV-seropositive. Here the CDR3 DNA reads TGTGCCAGTAGTATATACTCCGTACTAGCGGGACCCACGAACACCGGGGAGCTGTTTTTT. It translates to CASSIYSVLAGPTNTGELFF.